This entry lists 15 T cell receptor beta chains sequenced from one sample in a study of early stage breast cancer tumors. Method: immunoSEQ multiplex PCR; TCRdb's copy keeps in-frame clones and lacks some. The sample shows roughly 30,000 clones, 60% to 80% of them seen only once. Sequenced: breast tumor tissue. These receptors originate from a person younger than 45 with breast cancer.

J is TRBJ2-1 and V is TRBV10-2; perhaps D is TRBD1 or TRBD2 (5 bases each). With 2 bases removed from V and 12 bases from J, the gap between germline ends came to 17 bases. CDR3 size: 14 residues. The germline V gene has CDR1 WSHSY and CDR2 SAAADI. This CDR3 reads CASSEPQVGAGQFF. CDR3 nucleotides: TGCGCCAGCAGTGAGCCTCAGGTAGGGGCGGGGCAGTTCTTC.

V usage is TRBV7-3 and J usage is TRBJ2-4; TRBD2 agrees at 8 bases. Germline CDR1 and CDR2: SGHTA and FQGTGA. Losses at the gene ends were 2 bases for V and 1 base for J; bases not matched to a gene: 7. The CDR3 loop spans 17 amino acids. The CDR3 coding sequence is TGTGCCAGCAGCTTAGGTAAGCGGGAGTTGGCCAAAAACATTCAGTACTTC. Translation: CASSLGKRELAKNIQYF.

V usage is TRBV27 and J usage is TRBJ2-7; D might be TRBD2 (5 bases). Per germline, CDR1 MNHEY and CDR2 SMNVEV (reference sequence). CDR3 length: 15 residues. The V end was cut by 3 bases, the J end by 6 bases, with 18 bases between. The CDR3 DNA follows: TGTGCCAGCAGTTTGTTAGGGAGTCTCTGGGCCGAGCAGTACTTC. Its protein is CASSLLGSLWAEQYF.

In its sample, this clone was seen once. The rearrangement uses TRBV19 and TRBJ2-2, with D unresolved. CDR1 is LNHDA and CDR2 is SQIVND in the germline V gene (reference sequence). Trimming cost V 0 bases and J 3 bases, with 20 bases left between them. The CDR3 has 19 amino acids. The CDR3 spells CASSIERPRVRVDTGELFF. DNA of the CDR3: TGTGCCAGTAGTATAGAGCGTCCCCGCGTAAGAGTGGACACCGGGGAGCTGTTTTTT.

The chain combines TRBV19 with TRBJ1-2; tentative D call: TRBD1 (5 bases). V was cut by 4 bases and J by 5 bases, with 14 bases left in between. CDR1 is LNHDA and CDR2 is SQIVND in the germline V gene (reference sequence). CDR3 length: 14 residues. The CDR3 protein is CASSRGGALYGYTF. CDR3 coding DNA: TGTGCCAGTAGTAGGGGGGGAGCTCTTTATGGCTACACCTTC.

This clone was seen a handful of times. The CDR3 region has the DNA TGTGCCAGCAGCCGACAGGGGAATTCACCCCTCCACTTT. This codes for CASSRQGNSPLHF. The chain links TRBV5-4 to TRBJ1-6; TRBD1 matches at 8 bases. Germline V CDR1 and CDR2: SGHNT, YYREEE (reference sequence). This CDR3 contains 13 residues. V was pared by 4 bases and J by 7 bases, with 1 base of the junction left unmatched. Using reference TRBV5-4 and TRBJ1-6 for the parts outside the CDR3, the full variable domain is ETGVTQSPTHLIKTRGQQVTLRCSSQSGHNTVSWYQQALGQGPQFIFQYYREEENGRGNFPPRFSGLQFPNYSSELNVNALELDDSALYLCASSRQGNSPLHFGNGTRLTVT.

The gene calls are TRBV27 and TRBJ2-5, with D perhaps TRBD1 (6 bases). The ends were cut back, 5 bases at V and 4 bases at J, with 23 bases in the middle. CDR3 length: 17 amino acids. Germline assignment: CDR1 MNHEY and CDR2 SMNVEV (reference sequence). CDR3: CASSLRTVRGMGETQYF. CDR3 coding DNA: TGTGCCAGCAGTCTAAGAACTGTAAGGGGGATGGGAGAGACCCAGTACTTC.

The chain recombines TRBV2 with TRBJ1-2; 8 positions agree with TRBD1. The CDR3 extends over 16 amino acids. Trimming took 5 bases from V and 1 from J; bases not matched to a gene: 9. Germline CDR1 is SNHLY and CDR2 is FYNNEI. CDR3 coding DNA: TGTGCCAGCAGTCGGACAGGGACCAATATTAACTATGGCTACACCTTC. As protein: CASSRTGTNINYGYTF.

For the CDR3, the DNA is TGTGCCAGCACCCTCCGGACAGGCTGGGAAGGGCAGACCCAGTACTTC. Translating it yields CASTLRTGWEGQTQYF. The rearrangement uses TRBV7-2 and TRBJ2-5; 7 bases are shared with TRBD1. J gave up 6 bases and V 7 bases, and 17 bases lay outside the gene matches. Germline CDR1 and CDR2: SGHTA and FQGNSA. The CDR3 totals 16 residues.

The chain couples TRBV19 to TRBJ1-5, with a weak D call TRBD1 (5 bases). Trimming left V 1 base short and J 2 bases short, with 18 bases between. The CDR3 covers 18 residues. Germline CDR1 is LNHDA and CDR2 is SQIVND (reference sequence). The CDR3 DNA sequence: TGTGCCAGTAGTATAGCATCGGGGGTTGGCAGGGGCAATCAGCCCCAGCATTTT. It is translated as CASSIASGVGRGNQPQHF.

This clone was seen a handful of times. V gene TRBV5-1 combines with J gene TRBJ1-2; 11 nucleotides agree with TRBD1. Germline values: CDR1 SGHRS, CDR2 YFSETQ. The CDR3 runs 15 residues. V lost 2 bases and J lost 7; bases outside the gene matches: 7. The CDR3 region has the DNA TGCGCCAGCAGCTTATCCGGGACAGGGGGAAGTGGCTACACCTTC. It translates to CASSLSGTGGSGYTF.

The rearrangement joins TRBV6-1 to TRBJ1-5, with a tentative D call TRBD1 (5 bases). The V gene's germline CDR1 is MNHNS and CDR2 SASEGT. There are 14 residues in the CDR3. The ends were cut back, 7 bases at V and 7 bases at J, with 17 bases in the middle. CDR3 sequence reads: CASKGTLGNQPQHF. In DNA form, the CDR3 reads TGTGCCAGCAAGGGGACCCTAGGAAACCAGCCCCAGCATTTT.

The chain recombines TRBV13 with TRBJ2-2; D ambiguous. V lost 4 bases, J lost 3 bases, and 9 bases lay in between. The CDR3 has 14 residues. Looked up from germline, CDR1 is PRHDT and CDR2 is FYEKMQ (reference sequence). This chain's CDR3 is CASSYPSHTGELFF. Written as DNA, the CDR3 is TGTGCCAGCAGCTACCCCTCTCACACCGGGGAGCTGTTTTTT.

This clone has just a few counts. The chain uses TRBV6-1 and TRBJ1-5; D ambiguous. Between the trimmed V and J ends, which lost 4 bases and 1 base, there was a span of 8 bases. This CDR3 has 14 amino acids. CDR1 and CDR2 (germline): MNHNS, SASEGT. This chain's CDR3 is CASSGAGSNQPQHF. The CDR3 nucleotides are TGTGCCAGCAGTGGGGCAGGAAGCAATCAGCCCCAGCATTTT.

The CDR3 DNA follows: TGTGCCAGCACCAGAGGGGGGTTTGGGGCCAACGTCCTGACTTTC. Protein sequence: CASTRGGFGANVLTF. The V call is TRBV6-6, the J call TRBJ2-6; D tentatively fits TRBD1 or TRBD2 (6 bases each). Deletions cut 7 bases from V and 3 bases from J, with 13 bases between. From germline, CDR1 is MNHNY and CDR2 SVGAGI (reference sequence). The CDR3 is 15 residues long.